This T cell receptor (beta chain) is drawn from a study of identical twins. The table lists this clonotype with many counts. The target antigen is unknown. Regarding the study as a whole: For out-of-frame alpha sequences shared by twins, low generation probability was in excess. For cord blood, abundant beta clonotypes had fewer insertions, unlike memory repertoires, which showed none.

TCRdb itself ran the 5' RACE reads through MiXCR, one entry per CDR3 protein. The top ten hold less than 2% of the sample, which has just under 650,000 distinct CDR3 sequences, just over 7% seen once. Healthy Caucasian donors formed the entire cohort. CDR3 length: 13 residues. The V gene lost 3 bases and the J gene lost 2 bases, with 8 bases spanning the gap. These records were also assigned to another study, of yellow fever vaccine responses in identical twins. Turning to that study: On the reported evidence, twins' vaccine T cell responses seemed partly convergent and partly personalized.

The clonotype comes from a woman between 18 and 29 years old in good health. The specimen sequenced was PBMCs. The V and J genes are TRBV12-3 or TRBV12-4 and TRBJ2-7, with D unresolved. The CDR3 region has the DNA TGTGCCAGCAGTTTCGGTCGGGCCTACGAGCAGTACTTC. This sequence encodes CASSFGRAYEQYF.